Listed here is a single TCR beta chain. Its specific antigen is unknown. Base-call qualities are not available, and no considerably larger clone is one nucleotide away. The source of the sample is a study of vaccination and CD4 T cells after COVID-19 (dated by TCRdb to between 2021 and 2024). Study-wide context: Convalescent patients had a positive SARS-CoV-2 result on nasal swab PCR, and of these patients, several had mild disease and one had severe disease. In the convalescent cohort there were six males and four females, among whom were two Hispanic individuals, seven Caucasians, two Asians and one multiracial person. Each participant got two doses of either the Pfizer-BioNTech BNT162b2 vaccine (n=8) or the Moderna mRNA-1273 vaccine (n=2). Post-COVID blood samples from convalescent patients were collected a median of roughly 100 days after diagnosis, with a range of roughly 35 to 180 days. Post-vaccine blood samples were obtained a median of about 72 days after the second vaccine dose, with a range of about 14 to 250 days. Overlapping spike peptide pools from SARS-CoV-2 and from the common cold coronaviruses HCoV-NL63, HCoV-OC43 and HCoV-229E were used as culture stimuli. As controls, cultures received a CEFX viral epitope pool (the positive control), an HIV-1 Nef peptide pool (the negative control), or no peptide at all. In roughly 10 COVID-19 convalescent patients and a few infection-naive healthy vaccine recipients, the spike-specific CD4+ TCR repertoire before mRNA vaccination was compared with the repertoire after mRNA vaccination.

Sequences SNHLY (CDR1) and FYNNEI (CDR2) are obtained from the germline V gene. The CDR3 runs 13 amino acids, cysteine and phenylalanine included. This entry keeps only the CDR3 DNA: 39 bases, framed from base 1. V loses 6 bases, J loses 7 bases, and the germline ends lie 16 bases apart. This sample's treatment or condition label indicates: roughly ten-day PBMC culture with coronavirus spike peptide pools or control peptides (ViraFEST assay). The ViraFEST assay, used in the study, expanded antigen-specific T cells with peptide pools and then identified the expanded clonotypes through TCR sequencing. The convalescent patients' positive SARS-CoV-2 PCR tests were from March to December 2020, which was before the Alpha, Beta and Delta variants emerged in the United States. About 2 million PBMCs per well were cultured in IMDM with roughly 4.8% human AB serum and roughly 9.3 IU/ml IL-2, plus 10 ug/ml peptide pools. On days 3 and 7, half of the culture medium was replaced with fresh IL-2-containing medium. CD4+ T cells were isolated after roughly nine days of culture through negative selection using the EasySep CD4+ T cell isolation kit. Ficoll-Paque Plus gradient centrifugation was used to isolate PBMCs from whole blood, and the isolated PBMCs were then either used fresh or cryopreserved at -140C. Triplicate wells were generally used for each culture condition.

Libraries were made using PCR. DNA from cultured CD4+ T cells was subjected to TCR sequencing with the Oncomine TCR Beta short-read assay at the Johns Hopkins FTIC core. Genomic DNA was extracted from the cultured CD4+ T cells with the QIAamp micro DNA kit. Oncomine TCR Beta libraries from cultured CD4+ T cells were pooled with unique dual indexes and sequenced on an Illumina iSeq 100. In the original analysis: Non-productive sequences were filtered out, and CDR3s that did not start with C, did not end with F or W, or were shorter than 7 amino acids were discarded. The MANAFEST web application was used to identify antigen-specific clonotypes by comparing peptide-stimulated wells against reference wells and other culture wells. To be called positive, a clone needed an FDR below 0.05, an odds ratio above 5, and a productive frequency above 0.1% in at least two of three replicate wells. Clonotypes that were significantly expanded in both SARS-CoV-2 spike wells and at least one common cold coronavirus spike condition were defined as cross-reactive. Levenshtein distances (stringdist) and unrooted phylogenetic trees (ape) in R version 3.6.1 were used to assess CDR3 homology. TCRdb reprocessing: public reads trimmed at Q25 with fastp, clones called with MiXCR, in-frame beta chains kept. A single entry per CDR3 protein holds the most common genes and DNA from its merged rows. These V and J calls are TCRdb output, not the study's own analysis. This sample comprises over 9,500 distinct CDR3 sequences, 40% to 50% of them detected only once. Less than 45% of the sample goes to the ten largest clones.

Here is what the overall study found, with its caveats: In convalescent patients, a median 86.3% of post-vaccine SARS-CoV-2-reactive clones were detected only after vaccination, suggesting vaccine-specific priming. In convalescent patients, nearly all vaccine-specific clones (304 of 307) were found to be mono-reactive for SARS-CoV-2 spike rather than cross-reactive with common cold coronaviruses. The median count of SARS-CoV-2-reactive clonotypes went up from 20 to 25 after infection to a few dozen after vaccination, although the change was not significant. The study included relatively few convalescent patients and did not analyze early timepoints after natural infection.

Material: CD4+ T cells from blood, cultured in vitro. This receptor chain uses TRBV2 and TRBJ2-7; the D region may be TRBD1 or TRBD2, each matching 5 bases equally. The TCR comes from a human donor who had recovered from COVID-19. The CDR3 is CASRPGPVGEQYF. DNA sequence: TGTGCCAGCAGACCGGGACCGGTGGGAGAGCAGTACTTC.